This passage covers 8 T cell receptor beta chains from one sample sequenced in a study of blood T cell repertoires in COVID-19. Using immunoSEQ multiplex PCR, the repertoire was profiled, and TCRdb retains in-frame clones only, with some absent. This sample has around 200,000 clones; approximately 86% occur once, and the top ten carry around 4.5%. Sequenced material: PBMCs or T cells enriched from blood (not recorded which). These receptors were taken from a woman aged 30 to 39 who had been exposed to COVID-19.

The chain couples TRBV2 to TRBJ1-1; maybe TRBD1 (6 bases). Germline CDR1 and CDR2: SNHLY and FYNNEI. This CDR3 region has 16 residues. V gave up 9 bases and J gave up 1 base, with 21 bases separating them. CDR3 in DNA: TGTGCCAGTATCTCAGGGGCAGCGGTCGGGAACACTGAAGCTTTCTTT. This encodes CASISGAAVGNTEAFF.

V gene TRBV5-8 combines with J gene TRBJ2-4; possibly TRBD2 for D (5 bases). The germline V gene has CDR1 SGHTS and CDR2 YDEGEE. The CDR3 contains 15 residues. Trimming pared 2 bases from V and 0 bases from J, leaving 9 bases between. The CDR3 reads CASSFEGLAKNIQYF. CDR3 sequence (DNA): TGTGCCAGCAGCTTTGAGGGCCTAGCCAAAAACATTCAGTACTTC.

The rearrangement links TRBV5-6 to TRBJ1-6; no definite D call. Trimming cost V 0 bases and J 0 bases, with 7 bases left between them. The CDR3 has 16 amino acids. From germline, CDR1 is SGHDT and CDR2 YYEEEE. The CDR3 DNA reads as TGTGCCAGCAGCTTGGGAGGCCGCTCCTATAATTCACCCCTCCACTTT. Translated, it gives CASSLGGRSYNSPLHF.

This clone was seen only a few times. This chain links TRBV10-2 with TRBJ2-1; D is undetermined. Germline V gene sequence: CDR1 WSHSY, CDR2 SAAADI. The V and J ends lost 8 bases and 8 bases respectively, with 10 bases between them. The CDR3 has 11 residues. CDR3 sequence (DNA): TGCGCCAGCGGTGGTGAGGATGAGCAGTTCTTC. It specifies CASGGEDEQFF.

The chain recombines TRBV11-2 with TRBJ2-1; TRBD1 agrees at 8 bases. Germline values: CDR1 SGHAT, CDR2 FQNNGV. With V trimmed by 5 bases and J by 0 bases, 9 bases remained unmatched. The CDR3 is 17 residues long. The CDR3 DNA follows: TGTGCCAGCAGCAGGGACAGGTCTTTGGGCTCCTACAATGAGCAGTTCTTC. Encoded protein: CASSRDRSLGSYNEQFF.

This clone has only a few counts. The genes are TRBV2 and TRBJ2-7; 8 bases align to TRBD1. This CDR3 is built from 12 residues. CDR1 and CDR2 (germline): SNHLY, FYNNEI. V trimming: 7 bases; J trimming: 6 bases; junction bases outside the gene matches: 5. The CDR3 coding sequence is TGTGCCAGCACGGCAGGGGGCTTCGAGCAGTACTTC. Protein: CASTAGGFEQYF.

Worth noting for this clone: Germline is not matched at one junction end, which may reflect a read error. The CDR3 here is CASSLATRGTDTQYF. CDR3 bases: TGTGCCAGCAGCCTAGCGACAAGGGGGACAGATACGCAGTATTTT. The genes are TRBV7-6 and TRBJ2-3; possibly TRBD1 or TRBD2 for D (6 bases each). The CDR3 is made up of 15 amino acids. Germline loops: CDR1 SGHVS, CDR2 FNYEAQ.

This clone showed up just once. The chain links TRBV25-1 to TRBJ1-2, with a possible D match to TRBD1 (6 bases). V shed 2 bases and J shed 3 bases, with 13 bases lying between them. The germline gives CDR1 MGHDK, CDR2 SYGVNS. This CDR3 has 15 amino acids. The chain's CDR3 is CASSELLDSYYGYTF. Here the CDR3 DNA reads TGTGCCAGCAGTGAACTTTTGGACAGCTACTATGGCTACACCTTC.